Shown below are 7 T cell receptor beta chains from a single sample sequenced in a study of T cells after posttransplantation cyclophosphamide. Some clones are missing from TCRdb's copy, which holds only in-frame ones; the method was immunoSEQ multiplex PCR. The profile covers 3,000 to 4,000 clones, with roughly 77% appearing a single time and roughly 56% taken by the ten largest. Sampled 1 year posttransplant, controls received myeloablative marrow transplants, methotrexate and a calcineurin inhibitor. This sample comprised PBMCs, obtained after allogeneic stem cell transplant with calcineurin inhibitor and methotrexate. These receptors were taken from a female patient aged 50 to 65 who received an allogeneic stem cell transplant from an unrelated donor, was CMV-positive, and had acute and chronic GVHD. Some T cells here may be from the graft donor.

This clone was recorded a few times. CDR3 region: CASSRRTGEANYGYTF. The CDR3 region has the DNA TGTGCCAGTAGTAGACGGACAGGGGAAGCTAACTATGGCTACACCTTC. The gene calls are TRBV19 and TRBJ1-2, with 9 bases matching TRBD1. CDR1 LNHDA and CDR2 SQIVND come from the germline V gene (reference sequence). V was pared by 4 bases and J by 0 bases, with 6 bases of the junction left unmatched. This CDR3 has 16 residues.

The J gene is TRBJ2-5, the V gene TRBV5-1, with a tentative D call TRBD2 (5 bases). With 0 bases removed from V and 6 bases from J, the gap between germline ends came to 21 bases. Germline lookup yields CDR1 SGHRS and CDR2 YFSETQ. This CDR3 spans 17 amino acids. The chain's CDR3 is CASSLAVSRALRQTQYF. CDR3 in DNA: TGCGCCAGCAGCTTGGCCGTATCGAGGGCCCTCCGGCAGACCCAGTACTTC.

This chain uses TRBV4-1 with TRBJ2-1, with 10 bases identical to TRBD2. The CDR3 runs to 16 residues. CDR1 MGHRA and CDR2 YSYEKL come from the germline V gene. The V and J ends lost 3 bases and 6 bases, in that order; junction bases with no gene match: 8. The CDR3 here is CASSHPAGGLLNEQFF. The CDR3 region has the DNA TGCGCCAGCAGCCACCCAGCGGGAGGGCTCCTCAATGAGCAGTTCTTC.

This clone is medium-sized by share. This sequence joins TRBV28 and TRBJ1-5, with no clear D. Germline lookup yields CDR1 MDHEN and CDR2 SYDVKM. V dropped 10 bases and J dropped 1 base, with 8 bases sitting between them. The CDR3 is 12 residues long. The CDR3 DNA is TGTGCCACCACGCGAAGCAATCAGCCCCAGCATTTT. This encodes CATTRSNQPQHF.

The J gene is TRBJ1-6, the V gene TRBV6-5; tentative D call: TRBD1 (5 bases). This CDR3 is 16 amino acids long. V was cut by 0 bases and J by 6 bases, with 12 bases left in between. Germline values: CDR1 MNHEY, CDR2 SVGAGI. The CDR3 region has the DNA TGTGCCAGCAGTTACTCGACAGTTCGTACTAATTCACCCCTCCACTTT. It codes for CASSYSTVRTNSPLHF.

The chain couples TRBV27 to TRBJ2-7, with TRBD1 identical over 10 bases. The CDR3 is 14 residues long. Germline-derived CDR1 and CDR2 are MNHEY and SMNVEV (reference sequence). Unmatched junction bases numbered 2, after V lost 0 bases and J lost 6 bases. For the CDR3, the DNA is TGTGCCAGCAGTTTATCGACAGGGGGCTCCGAGCAGTACTTC. Its translation: CASSLSTGGSEQYF.

V gene TRBV6-5 combines with J gene TRBJ2-3; 8 positions agree with TRBD1. The ends lost 7 bases at V and 2 bases at J; junction bases unmatched: 8. CDR3 length equals 15 residues. The germline gives CDR1 MNHEY, CDR2 SVGAGI. The CDR3 DNA reads TGTGCCAGCATTTATAGACAGGGGTCCACAGATACGCAGTATTTT. Translation gives CASIYRQGSTDTQYF.